These 10 T cell receptor beta chains came from one sample sequenced in a study of blood T cell repertoires in COVID-19. Using immunoSEQ multiplex PCR, the repertoire was profiled, and TCRdb retains in-frame clones only, with some absent. The sample lists roughly 130,000 clones; about four fifths were seen once. Specimen: PBMCs or T cells enriched from blood (not recorded which). These receptors came from a man aged 50 to 59 who had recovered from COVID-19.

The rearrangement uses TRBV11-1 and TRBJ2-5; TRBD2 aligns across 11 bases. From germline, CDR1 is SGHAT and CDR2 FQDESV (reference sequence). After removal of 1 base from V and 2 bases from J, the junction contained 0 bases not matched to a gene. The CDR3 is 15 amino acids. Written as DNA, the CDR3 is TGTGCCAGCAGCTTAGTAGCGGGGGGGCAAGAGACCCAGTACTTC. It is translated as CASSLVAGGQETQYF.

This clone has a handful of counts. The chain carries TRBV19 and TRBJ2-7; 8 bases are shared with TRBD1. The CDR3 sequence is 13 residues long. CDR1 LNHDA and CDR2 SQIVND come from the germline V gene (reference sequence). J lost 5 bases, V lost 3 bases, and 3 bases had no gene match. CDR3 in amino acids: CASSITGGNEQYF. The CDR3 DNA reads TGTGCCAGTAGTATTACAGGGGGGAACGAGCAGTACTTC.

This clone was counted a few times. The chain has TRBV28 and TRBJ1-2; D possibly corresponds to TRBD1 (6 bases). The germline CDR1 and CDR2 sequences are MDHEN and SYDVKM. CDR3 size: 14 residues. V gave up 5 bases and J gave up 0 bases, with 10 bases separating them. The DNA of the CDR3 is TGTGCCAGCAGTCGACAGGCAGCTAACTATGGCTACACCTTC. Residues: CASSRQAANYGYTF.

This clone was seen a few times. This sequence joins TRBV5-1 and TRBJ2-2; 11 bases match TRBD1. CDR3 size: 17 residues. V lost 4 bases to trimming and J lost 4 bases; unmatched junction nucleotides: 9. Germline CDR1 SGHRS, CDR2 YFSETQ. CDR3 amino acids: CASSPVGQGAGTGELFF. The CDR3 DNA is TGCGCCAGCAGCCCCGTCGGACAGGGGGCCGGCACCGGGGAGCTGTTTTTT.

The V gene is TRBV6-2 or TRBV6-3, the J gene TRBJ1-2; D remains unclear. From germline, CDR1 is MNHEY and CDR2 SVGEGT. CDR3 size: 13 residues. The V end lost 3 bases, the J end lost 10 bases, and 15 bases lay between the germline ends. CDR3 nucleotides: TGTGCCAGCAGTTATGGCCCGGGTAGTGACTACACCTTC. It codes for CASSYGPGSDYTF.

The J gene is TRBJ2-2, the V gene TRBV28, with 11 bases aligning to TRBD1. The trim removed 5 bases at V and 6 bases at J, leaving 5 bases unmatched. This CDR3 spans 15 amino acids. Germline V gene sequence: CDR1 MDHEN, CDR2 SYDVKM. The CDR3: CASSGQGARAGELFF. In nucleotides, the CDR3 is TGTGCCAGCAGTGGACAGGGGGCGCGGGCCGGGGAGCTGTTTTTT.

This clone came up once. This chain links TRBV5-6 with TRBJ1-2; D is unresolved. Trimming cost V 0 bases and J 7 bases, with 10 bases left between them. The CDR3 is 13 amino acids. CDR1 and CDR2 (germline): SGHDT, YYEEEE. CDR3 nucleotides: TGTGCCAGCAGCTTGGCGCAGGAGGGTGGCTACACCTTC. Translating gives CASSLAQEGGYTF. The complete variable domain, with remaining parts taken from reference TRBV5-6 and TRBJ1-2, reads DAGVTQSPTHLIKTRGQQVTLRCSPKSGHDTVSWYQQALGQGPQFIFQYYEEEERQRGNFPDRFSGHQFPNYSSELNVNALLLGDSALYLCASSLAQEGGYTFGSGTRLTVV.

The rearrangement joins TRBV6-2 or TRBV6-3 to TRBJ1-1, with D hard to call. Germline loops: CDR1 MNHEY, CDR2 SVGEGT. The V and J ends lost 0 bases and 1 base respectively, with 3 bases between them. The CDR3 runs 13 residues. The CDR3 DNA reads TGTGCCAGCAGTTACTCGAGGAACACTGAAGCTTTCTTT. Protein sequence: CASSYSRNTEAFF.

This chain uses TRBV30 with TRBJ2-7, with 7 bases aligning to TRBD2. The CDR3 runs to 14 residues. The germline V gene has CDR1 GTSNPN and CDR2 SVGIG (reference sequence). The trim removed 0 bases at V and 3 bases at J, leaving 5 bases unmatched. CDR3 DNA: TGTGCCTGGAGTGTAGGGCGGGGGATCTACGAGCAGTACTTC. Its translation is CAWSVGRGIYEQYF.

The chain joins TRBV5-5 to TRBJ1-6; 9 bases line up with TRBD1. The germline gives CDR1 SGHKS, CDR2 YYEKEE (reference sequence). This CDR3 region has 13 residues. The ends lost 4 bases at V and 11 bases at J; junction bases unmatched: 4. CDR3 sequence: CASSAGQGTPLHF. The CDR3 DNA reads TGTGCCAGCAGCGCAGGACAGGGGACACCCCTCCACTTT.